These T cell receptor beta chains were read from a single sample in a study of early T cells in non-severe SARS-CoV-2 infection. TCRdb re-derived calls from the 5' RACE reads in MiXCR, one entry per CDR3 protein. Of 70,000 to 85,000 distinct CDR3 sequences listed, 12% are singletons. The sample consisted of whole blood. These receptor sequences come from an adult who was a healthcare worker with PCR-confirmed SARS-CoV-2 infection or an uninfected control (not recorded which). CDR3s include the opening cysteine and the closing phenylalanine or tryptophan. A D gene is named only where the DNA matches it firmly. Only part of the rows carry a size: once, few, many, or a class if the clone is expanded.

TRBD2,TRBJ2-7,TRBV28,.,TGTGCCACCGACTCCGGGGGGAGCTCCTACGAGCAGTACTTC,CATDSGGSSYEQYF
TRBD2,TRBJ2-1,TRBV19,medium-sized,TGTGCCAGCAGCGGGGCCCTCTACAATGAGCAGTTCTTC,CASSGALYNEQFF
TRBD2,TRBJ2-7,TRBV5-1,many,TGCGCCAGCAGCGGGGGACTAGCGGTCTCCTACGAGCAGTACTTC,CASSGGLAVSYEQYF
.,TRBJ2-3,TRBV10-3,medium-sized,TGTGCCATCAGACAGACAGATACATTGGATACGCAGTATTTT,CAIRQTDTLDTQYF
.,TRBJ1-2,TRBV20-1,few,TGCAGTGCTAGACCGGAAAACCAGAGTCCTAACTATGGCTACACCTTC,CSARPENQSPNYGYTF
.,TRBJ1-5,TRBV2,many,TGTGCCAGCAGTGAAGCCGGGTGGGGTCAGCCCCAGCATTTT,CASSEAGWGQPQHF
.,TRBJ1-2,TRBV30,few,TGTGCCTGGAGGGCAGGGCCCGGCTACACCTTC,CAWRAGPGYTF
.,TRBJ1-4,TRBV12-5,.,TGTGCTAGTGGTTTGAATTTTGGAGGAGAAAAACTGTTTTTT,CASGLNFGGEKLFF
.,TRBJ2-7,TRBV6-1,many,TGTGCCAGCAGTGAACAGAATTACGAGCAGTACTTC,CASSEQNYEQYF
.,TRBJ1-6,TRBV9,many,TGTGCCAGCAGCCCCCGGGCCCAGTCGCCCCTCCACTTT,CASSPRAQSPLHF
.,TRBJ2-2,TRBV29-1,few,TGCAGCGTTGGGACTAACACCGGGGAGCTGTTTTTT,CSVGTNTGELFF
.,TRBJ1-1,TRBV18,many,TGTGCCAGCTCACGAGGGGGGTCGAACACTGAAGCTTTCTTT,CASSRGGSNTEAFF
TRBD2,TRBJ2-1,TRBV12-3/TRBV12-4,many,TGTGCCAGCAGTTCCCTAGCGGGGGGGCCAGGTGAGCAGTTCTTC,CASSSLAGGPGEQFF
.,TRBJ1-2,TRBV10-3,few,TGTGCCATCACCCTGGCCCCAACAATTAACTATGGCTACACCTTC,CAITLAPTINYGYTF
.,TRBJ2-7,TRBV27,few,TGTGCCCTCCCCTCTTCTCACGAGCAGTACTTC,CALPSSHEQYF
TRBD2,TRBJ2-1,TRBV7-2,many,TGTGCCAGCAGCTTGGGCTCCGGGACTAGCAATGAGCAGTTCTTC,CASSLGSGTSNEQFF
.,TRBJ2-5,TRBV5-1,.,TGCGCCAGCAGGTTGCAGGGGGAGACCCAGTACTTC,CASRLQGETQYF
.,TRBJ2-7,TRBV28,few,TGTGCCAGCAGTGCAAGGATCCCCGACGAGCAGTACTTC,CASSARIPDEQYF
.,TRBJ2-2,TRBV10-3,many,TGTGCCATAAGGGGGGCCGGGGAGCTGTTTTTT,CAIRGAGELFF
.,TRBJ1-4,TRBV3-1,many,TGTGCCAGCAGCCAAGATGGGACATCCGCGGCTAATGAAAAACTGTTTTTT,CASSQDGTSAANEKLFF
.,TRBJ2-2,TRBV19,many,TGTGCCAGTATGGTCACTCCGGGCACCGGGGAGCTGTTTTTT,CASMVTPGTGELFF
TRBD1,TRBJ1-6,TRBV6-5,few,TGTGCCAGCAGCTACCTAGGGACAGGGTACGCCAGTGAGGATAATTCACCCCTCCACTTT,CASSYLGTGYASEDNSPLHF
.,TRBJ2-1,TRBV3-1,.,TGTGCCAGCGGCCAGAGGGGGAGCTCCTACAATGAGCAGTTCTTC,CASGQRGSSYNEQFF
.,TRBJ2-2,TRBV6-5,many,TGTGCCAGCAGTTACTTTCGTCCTTCCGGGACCGACACCGGGGAGCTGTTTTTT,CASSYFRPSGTDTGELFF
TRBD1,TRBJ1-1,TRBV6-1,few,TGTGCCAGCAGTGTACAGGGGGCGAAAGCTTTCTTT,CASSVQGAKAFF
.,TRBJ1-1,TRBV6-6,.,TGTGCCAGCAGTTTACAGAACACTGAAGCTTTCTTT,CASSLQNTEAFF
.,TRBJ2-3,TRBV5-1,.,TGCGCCAGCACCGATACGATAGGATCGGATACGCAGTATTTT,CASTDTIGSDTQYF
TRBD2,TRBJ2-3,TRBV2,many,TGTGCCAGCAGAGCGACTAGCCCAGAGAGGGCCCTTCGTAGCACAGATACGCAGTATTTT,CASRATSPERALRSTDTQYF
TRBD1,TRBJ2-7,TRBV11-2,many,TGTGCCAGCAGCTCGCAGACAGGGCCTTACGAGCAGTACTTC,CASSSQTGPYEQYF
.,TRBJ2-1,TRBV3-1,few,TGTGCCAGCCGGAGCGGGTCCCCGAGCTCCTACAATGAGCAGTTCTTC,CASRSGSPSSYNEQFF
TRBD1,TRBJ2-5,TRBV7-7,many,TGTGCTAGCAGCTGGACAGGGGGCGGCGGCGAGACCCAGTACTTC,CASSWTGGGGETQYF
.,TRBJ1-6,TRBV12-3/TRBV12-4,many,TGTGCCAGCAGTTTTGGGACTCTTAATTCACCCCTCCACTTT,CASSFGTLNSPLHF
.,TRBJ2-7,TRBV7-9,few,TGTGCCAGCAGCTGGGGTTTAGGGGAATCCTACGAGCAGTACTTC,CASSWGLGESYEQYF
.,TRBJ2-7,TRBV20-1,.,TGCAGTGCTAGAGGAAGGGGCCATCCCGCGTACTTC,CSARGRGHPAYF
.,TRBJ1-2,TRBV2,many,TGTGCCAGCAGTGAAGACGCGGGAGATAACTATGGCTACACCTTC,CASSEDAGDNYGYTF
.,TRBJ1-4,TRBV20-1,many,TGCAGTGCTAGTGTGACAGTCTCTAATGAAAAACTGTTTTTT,CSASVTVSNEKLFF
TRBD2,TRBJ2-1,TRBV19,few,TGTGCCAGTAAGTCGGGGCTAGCGGGCGTCACGGAGTTCTTC,CASKSGLAGVTEFF
TRBD2,TRBJ2-1,TRBV5-1,few,TGCGCCAGCAGCGGTACTAGCGGACCATACAATGAGCAGTTCTTC,CASSGTSGPYNEQFF
.,TRBJ2-6,TRBV3-1,many,TGTGCCAGCAGCCAGGGGACTTCCTGGGCCAACGTCCTGACTTTC,CASSQGTSWANVLTF
TRBD1,TRBJ2-7,TRBV28,.,TGTGCCAGCAGTTTTAGCGGGACAGGGGTCTACGAGCAGTACTTC,CASSFSGTGVYEQYF
.,TRBJ2-2,TRBV20-1,many,TGCAGTGCTAGAGGCCCAAGCACCGGGGAGCTGTTTTTT,CSARGPSTGELFF
.,TRBJ2-2,TRBV29-1,.,TGCAGCGTTGAAGATAGTCATGCGGGGATCAACACCGGGGAGCTGTTTTTT,CSVEDSHAGINTGELFF
TRBD1,TRBJ2-4,TRBV6-2/TRBV6-3,.,TGTGCCAGCAGTTACGAGGGACAGGTAGCCAAAAACATTCAGTACTTC,CASSYEGQVAKNIQYF
.,TRBJ2-2,TRBV14,.,TGTGCCAGCACGCCGGGCCTAAACACCGGGGAGCTGTTTTTT,CASTPGLNTGELFF
.,TRBJ2-5,TRBV9,.,TGTGCCAGCAGCCCCGAAGGTGTAGAGACCCAGTACTTC,CASSPEGVETQYF
TRBD1,TRBJ1-1,TRBV3-1,few,TGTGCCAGCAGCTTCCGACAGGGAAACACTGAAGCTTTCTTT,CASSFRQGNTEAFF
.,TRBJ2-7,TRBV9,.,TGTGCCAGCAGCCTTAGACTCAGGGGTACCGAGCATTACTTC,CASSLRLRGTEHYF
TRBD2,TRBJ2-7,TRBV20-1,.,TGCAGTGCTAGACCTAGCGGGAGAGGTTGGTACGAGCAGTACTTC,CSARPSGRGWYEQYF
TRBD2,TRBJ2-5,TRBV29-1,few,TGCAGCGCTCCGGGACTAGCGGGAGGTAGTGAGACCCAGTACTTC,CSAPGLAGGSETQYF
TRBD2,TRBJ2-1,TRBV5-1,.,TGCGCCAGCAGCTTGAACGGGAGGGGTCATGAGCAGTTCTTC,CASSLNGRGHEQFF
.,TRBJ1-5,TRBV15,many,TGTGCCACCAGCAGAGGACCCCAGCCCCAGCATTTT,CATSRGPQPQHF
TRBD2,TRBJ2-1,TRBV28,few,TGTGCCAGCAGTCTCGGGACTAGCGGGGCCCAGCAGTTCTTC,CASSLGTSGAQQFF
.,TRBJ1-4,TRBV29-1,many,TGCAGCGCTCTGGGGGACTCCAGGGAAAAACTGTTTTTT,CSALGDSREKLFF
TRBD1,TRBJ1-2,TRBV2,.,TGTGCCAGCAGTGTGAAGGGACAGACACCTTGGGGCTACACCTTC,CASSVKGQTPWGYTF